The text below deals with one T cell receptor (beta chain). Its target is unknown. This sample was taken from a study of cytomegalovirus exposure and HLA in healthy donors. Findings and caveats of the study: Analysis was carried out at a later point, and it linked a missense DCLRE1C variant to TCR beta V- and J-gene trimming. According to a later analysis, most TCR beta chains associated with CMV appeared HLA-restricted. A later analysis reportedly found fewer N-insertions in an Asian-associated ancestry cluster than the roughly 670-donor mean. Solely CMV serostatus was available to characterize immune exposure.

The PCR made use of 60 Vbeta and 13 Jbeta primers. TCRdb's table, derived via immunoSEQ multiplex PCR, lists solely in-frame clones and lacks some. The sample shows roughly 120,000 clones, 75% to 85% of them seen only once. Germline loops: CDR1 MNHEY, CDR2 SVGAGI. CDR3 size: 13 residues. Trimming took off 7 bases at V and 8 bases at J, with 15 bases between the two ends. The receptor comes from a man under 40 in good health and CMV-seronegative. Sequencing input: PBMCs. The chain carries TRBV6-5 and TRBJ2-1; D unclear. CDR3 in DNA: TGTGCCAGCACCCAGACTCCATCGTATGAGCAGTTCTTC. This translates into CASTQTPSYEQFF.